This T cell receptor beta chain was identified during a study of OX40 agonist ivuxolimab in advanced cancers. Turning to the overall study: Ivuxolimab was an agonistic, fully human IgG2 monoclonal antibody directed against OX40 (CD134), a costimulatory receptor. The paper reports the monotherapy dose-escalation portion (N of about 56 patients) of the phase I ivuxolimab trial. Patients were allowed to have had prior anti-PD-1, anti-PD-L1 or anti-CTLA-4 therapy, and 40% to 45% of the dose-escalation patients had previously received checkpoint inhibitors. Among the roughly 52 dose-escalation patients, 19 had hepatocellular carcinoma, roughly 15 melanoma, 9 renal cell carcinoma and 9 head and neck cancer. Intravenous ivuxolimab was administered to patients every 2 weeks at six dose levels: 0.01, 0.1, 0.3, 1.5, 3 and 10 mg/kg. Three dose-escalation patients achieved partial responses, one with hepatocellular carcinoma and two with cutaneous melanoma. Peripheral TCRbeta sequencing was intended to test whether TCR sequence diversity was altered and clonal T-cell expansion was caused by ivuxolimab. The dose-escalation cohort was about 86% male with a mean age of about 54 years, ranging from 23 to 79.

Points the paper makes about the study in general: After ivuxolimab, expanded clones were on average more numerous among CD8+ T cells than among CD4+ T cells. In the 0.1-3.0 mg/kg groups, partial responders had among the lowest normalized peripheral clonal expansion, particularly in CD8+ T cells. Low levels of normalized T-cell clonal expansion were also seen in some patients who did not respond. Antigen specificity was not determined for the clonally expanded peripheral T cells. At doses of 0.1 to 3.0 mg/kg, clonal expansion of both CD4+ and CD8+ blood T cells was observed from baseline to week 6.

About this clone: No antigen is known for it. Per-nucleotide qualities are absent, and no much larger clonotype sits a single base away.

Patients with autoimmune disease history or receiving systemic immunosuppression were excluded from the trial. Peripheral blood for TCR sequencing was drawn from every dose cohort at baseline, at cycle 4 day 1 and at cycle 7 day 1. Samples came from an open-label, multicenter, first-in-human phase I dose-escalation trial of ivuxolimab. Adults with locally advanced or metastatic head and neck squamous cell, hepatocellular, melanoma or renal cell carcinoma were enrolled in the trial. Before TCR sequencing, CD4+ T cells and CD8+ T cells from peripheral blood were sorted into separate populations. Genomic DNA was extracted from sorted cells for sequencing of the TCRbeta CDR3 region. TCRbeta CDR3 regions were sequenced using the immunoSEQ Assay. TCRdb re-hosts the immuneACCESS table, in-frame sequences only. Its copies lack some clones; in the studies checked, an unresolved V gene accounts for under half of them, and the cause for the rest is not known. Recorded for this sample are about 86,000 clones; nearly 90% of them occurred a single time. The top ten clonotypes cover less than 0.2% of the sample.

The CDR3 contains 16 residues, cysteine and phenylalanine counted. Of the read, only the CDR3 DNA is kept; its 48 bases are in frame from base 1. Trimming removed 1 base from V and 7 bases from J; the gene matches leave 6 bases unexplained. As encoded in the germline V gene (reference sequence), CDR1 is SGHKS while CDR2 is YYEKEE. Sequences were derived from CD4+ or CD8+ T cells sorted from blood, sampled in a trial of the OX40 agonist ivuxolimab. This receptor was identified in an adult with an advanced solid tumor such as melanoma, head and neck, liver or kidney cancer. The chain is assembled from TRBV5-5 and TRBJ1-6; TRBD1 agrees with 9 junctional bases. The CDR3 region: CASSLLSGTGNSPLHF. The nucleotide sequence reads TGTGCCAGCAGCTTGCTTTCCGGGACAGGGAATTCACCCCTCCACTTT. Reference TRBV5-5 and TRBJ1-6 proteins supply the regions before and after the CDR3; the full variable domain is: DAGVTQSPTHLIKTRGQQVTLRCSPISGHKSVSWYQQVLGQGPQFIFQYYEKEERGRGNFPDRFSARQFPNYSSELNVNALLLGDSALYLCASSLLSGTGNSPLHFGNGTRLTVT.